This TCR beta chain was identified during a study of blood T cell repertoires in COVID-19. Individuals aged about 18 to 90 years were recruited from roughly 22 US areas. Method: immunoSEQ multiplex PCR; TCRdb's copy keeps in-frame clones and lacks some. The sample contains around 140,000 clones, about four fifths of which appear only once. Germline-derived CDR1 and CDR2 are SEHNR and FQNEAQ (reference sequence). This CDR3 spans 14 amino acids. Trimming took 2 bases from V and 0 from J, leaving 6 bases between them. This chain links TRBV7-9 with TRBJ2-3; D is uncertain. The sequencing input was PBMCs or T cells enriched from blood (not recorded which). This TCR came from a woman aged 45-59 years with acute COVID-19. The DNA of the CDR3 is TGTGCCAGCAGCTTAATAACTAGCACAGATACGCAGTATTTT. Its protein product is CASSLITSTDTQYF.